A selection of T cell receptor beta chains follows, all from one sample in a study of blood T cell repertoires in COVID-19. Method: immunoSEQ multiplex PCR; TCRdb's copy keeps in-frame clones and lacks some. Counted here are 250,000 to 350,000 clones, about 90% occurring once; the ten biggest clones make up approximately 6.5%. The specimen sequenced was peripheral blood. The receptors here all came from a man aged 18 to 29 who had recovered from COVID-19. The CDR3 runs from the conserved cysteine through the conserved F or W. A D gene is named only where the DNA matches it firmly. Not every row has a clone size; where given, it reads once, few, many or a size class.

13	-	TRBV12-3/TRBV12-4	TRBJ2-3	-	TGTGCCAGCAGTTTCAGTGGCCCAGATACGCAGTATTTT	CASSFSGPDTQYF
15	-	TRBV5-1	TRBJ1-3	-	TGCGCCAGCAGCCCCTGGGGGGATTCTGGAAACACCATATATTTT	CASSPWGDSGNTIYF
14	-	TRBV19	TRBJ1-2	-	TGTGCCAGTAGTATAGGACCAGAGGGCTATGGCTACACCTTC	CASSIGPEGYGYTF
13	-	TRBV7-2	TRBJ1-1	-	TGTGCCAGCAGCCCATGGGGGGGCACTGAAGCTTTCTTT	CASSPWGGTEAFF
15	TRBD2	TRBV9	TRBJ2-3	-	TGTGCCACCGGACCGACTAGCGGGGGTACAGATACGCAGTATTTT	CATGPTSGGTDTQYF
13	-	TRBV6-5	TRBJ2-7	once	TGTGCCAGCAGGGCTTGGGAGCCTGAAGAGCAGTACTTC	CASRAWEPEEQYF
14	-	TRBV5-1	TRBJ2-7	-	TGCGCCAGCAGCTTGGAGATGGCGGGGCTCGAGCAGTACTTC	CASSLEMAGLEQYF
11	-	TRBV6-5	TRBJ1-1	few	TGTGCCAGCAGAGCAAACACTGAAGCTTTCTTT	CASRANTEAFF
14	-	TRBV5-4	TRBJ1-2	-	TGTGCCAGCAGCCCCTGGCGGGAGATTGATGGCTACACCTTC	CASSPWREIDGYTF
12	-	TRBV5-1	TRBJ2-3	-	TGCGCCAGCAGCTTATCCAGAGATACGCAGTATTTT	CASSLSRDTQYF
13	-	TRBV29-1	TRBJ1-6	-	TGCAGCGTCTGTATGGGGGGTAATTCACCCCTCCACTTT	CSVCMGGNSPLHF
14	-	TRBV19	TRBJ2-7	-	TGTGCCAGTAGGGAATCTTGGGACTGCTACGAGCAGTACTTC	CASRESWDCYEQYF
14	-	TRBV5-6	TRBJ1-3	-	TGTGCCAGCAGCTTGTTTAGGGGTGGAAACACCATATATTTT	CASSLFRGGNTIYF
15	-	TRBV6-1	TRBJ1-4	-	TGTGCCAGCAGTGAAGGGGGGACTTATAATGAAAAACTGTTTTTT	CASSEGGTYNEKLFF
14	-	TRBV7-8	TRBJ1-4	-	TGTGCCAGCTCCGGGTCGAGAGGGCGATGGAAACTGTTTTTT	CASSGSRGRWKLFF
13	-	TRBV7-6	TRBJ2-5	-	TGTGCCAGCAGCTTCGCAGATCAAGAGACCCAGTACTTC	CASSFADQETQYF
14	TRBD2	TRBV11-2	TRBJ2-1	-	TGTGCCAGCAGCCAGGCCAGCGGGGTAAATGAGCAGTTCTTC	CASSQASGVNEQFF
12	-	TRBV30	TRBJ2-1	once	TGTGCCTGGCTGGGGGCGCCGAATGAGCAGTTCTTC	CAWLGAPNEQFF
16	-	TRBV7-8	TRBJ2-3	-	TGTGCCAGCAGCCCCGGGGGGCCCCGAAGCACAGATACGCAGTATTTT	CASSPGGPRSTDTQYF
16	-	TRBV10-1	TRBJ1-3	-	TGCGCCAGCAGTGAGTCGATAAAAGGGGCTGGAAACACCATATATTTT	CASSESIKGAGNTIYF
17	-	TRBV7-9	TRBJ1-1	-	TGTGCCAGCAGCTCATACCAAGATGACAGGTTAAACACTGAAGCTTTCTTT	CASSSYQDDRLNTEAFF
14	-	TRBV7-2	TRBJ2-3	-	TGTGCCAGCAGTTTCTCGACAGGCACAGATACGCAGTATTTT	CASSFSTGTDTQYF
13	TRBD1	TRBV7-2	TRBJ1-2	-	TGTGCCAGCAGCGACAGGGCTACTCGGGGCTACACCTTC	CASSDRATRGYTF
13	TRBD1	TRBV29-1	TRBJ2-3	-	TGCAGCGTTGCCGGACAGGTCACAGATACGCAGTATTTT	CSVAGQVTDTQYF
17	TRBD1	TRBV2	TRBJ1-6	-	TGTGCCAGCAGTCTCGGGACAGCTCCCGGTAGGGGTTCACCCCTCCACTTT	CASSLGTAPGRGSPLHF
14	TRBD1	TRBV7-9	TRBJ2-5	-	TGTGCCAGCAGCCTTGGACAGGTTGTGGAGACCCAGTACTTC	CASSLGQVVETQYF
18	TRBD2	TRBV5-6	TRBJ2-1	-	TGTGCCAGCAGCATTCCCGGGACTAGCGGGGGGGCCTACAATGAGCAGTTCTTC	CASSIPGTSGGAYNEQFF
15	-	TRBV27	TRBJ1-3	-	TGTGCCAGCAGTTTATCTTGGTCAGCGGGAAACACCATATATTTT	CASSLSWSAGNTIYF
15	-	TRBV6-1	TRBJ2-2	few	TGTGCCAGCAGTGAAAATTGGGAGGGGGCCGGGGAGCTGTTTTTT	CASSENWEGAGELFF
15	-	TRBV9	TRBJ1-1	-	TGTGCCAGCAGCGTAGATTTGGGGGGAGGCACTGAAGCTTTCTTT	CASSVDLGGGTEAFF
14	-	TRBV6-5	TRBJ2-1	-	TGTGCCAGCAGTTTCTCAGGGGTCGACGGTGAGCAGTTCTTC	CASSFSGVDGEQFF
15	TRBD2	TRBV27	TRBJ2-1	few	TGTGCCAGCAGCCTGGGACTAGAACTCTACAATGAGCAGTTCTTC	CASSLGLELYNEQFF
16	-	TRBV5-1	TRBJ2-3	-	TGCGCCAGCAGCTTGGCCCTGGGGCGGAGCACAGATACGCAGTATTTT	CASSLALGRSTDTQYF
12	-	TRBV27	TRBJ2-7	few	TGTGCCAGCAGTCGGGACACGGGGGAGCAGTACTTC	CASSRDTGEQYF
16	-	TRBV7-2	TRBJ1-4	-	TGTGCCAGCAGCTTAGCTTTCGGGGGGGCTAATGAAAAACTGTTTTTT	CASSLAFGGANEKLFF
14	TRBD1	TRBV11-1	TRBJ1-1	-	TGTGCCAGCAGCTTGGACAGGGCGAACACTGAAGCTTTCTTT	CASSLDRANTEAFF
13	-	TRBV7-3	TRBJ1-5	few	TGTGCCAGCAGCTTAATGGAGGGGAGGCCCCAGCATTTT	CASSLMEGRPQHF
14	TRBD1	TRBV6-5	TRBJ1-2	-	TGTGCCAGCAGCTTCGGGACAGGGTCCTATGGCTACACCTTC	CASSFGTGSYGYTF
12	-	TRBV24-1	TRBJ2-1	-	TGTGCCACCAGTGATTTGGAGGGTGAGCAGTTCTTC	CATSDLEGEQFF
16	TRBD2	TRBV19	TRBJ2-1	-	TGTGCCAGTAGTCCAACGGGGACTAGTCTCACCAATGAGCAGTTCTTC	CASSPTGTSLTNEQFF
12	TRBD1	TRBV2	TRBJ1-1	-	TGTGCCAGCACCGATGACAGGGCCGGAGCTTTCTTT	CASTDDRAGAFF
16	TRBD1	TRBV15	TRBJ2-3	-	TGTGCCACCAGCAGAGATAGGACAGGGGGCTCGGGGACGCAGTATTTT	CATSRDRTGGSGTQYF
12	-	TRBV6-5	TRBJ2-7	-	TGTGCCAGCAGTTACGGCCGGGGGGAGCAGTACTTC	CASSYGRGEQYF